The TCR beta chain under discussion was sequenced for a study of OX40 agonist ivuxolimab in advanced cancers. Study-wide context: Ivuxolimab was a fully human IgG2 agonistic monoclonal antibody targeting the costimulatory receptor OX40 (CD134). Intravenous ivuxolimab was administered to patients every 2 weeks at six dose levels: 0.01, 0.1, 0.3, 1.5, 3 and 10 mg/kg. Of the roughly 51 dose-escalation patients, hepatocellular carcinoma was present in some 19, melanoma in roughly 15, renal cell carcinoma in 9 and head and neck cancer in 9. The dose-escalation cohort was about 87% male with a mean age of approximately 60 years, ranging from about 20 to 85. Prior anti-PD-1, anti-PD-L1 or anti-CTLA-4 therapy was permitted, and approximately 40% of dose-escalation patients had received checkpoint inhibitors. Partial responses occurred in three dose-escalation patients, of whom one had hepatocellular carcinoma and two had cutaneous melanoma. The purpose of peripheral TCRbeta sequencing was to test whether ivuxolimab changed TCR sequence diversity and led to clonal T-cell expansion. The paper covers the monotherapy dose-escalation part of the phase I ivuxolimab trial, which included N = 52 patients.

The trial excluded patients who had a history of autoimmune disease or were on systemic immunosuppression. In every dose cohort, peripheral blood was drawn for TCR sequencing at baseline, cycle 4 day 1, and cycle 7 day 1. The samples were taken from a phase I, first-in-human, multicenter, open-label dose-escalation trial of ivuxolimab. Adults with locally advanced or metastatic melanoma, renal cell, hepatocellular, or head and neck squamous cell carcinoma were enrolled in the trial. CD4+ and CD8+ T cells were sorted separately from peripheral blood before TCR sequencing. Genomic DNA was extracted from sorted cells for sequencing of the TCRbeta CDR3 region. The immunoSEQ Assay was used for sequencing of TCRbeta CDR3 regions. Entries here come from immuneACCESS through TCRdb and include only in-frame sequences with V and J called. Some clones fail to appear in such tables; in the studies checked, an unresolved V gene covers under half of the shortfall, and the cause of the remainder is unknown. The sample table lists 60,000 or so clones, roughly 84% of them with a count of one. The ten largest clones capture roughly 4.5% of the sample.

V gives up 2 bases and J gives up 8 bases, and the segment between their germline ends measures 10 bases. The CDR3 sequence holds 13 residues, the cysteine and phenylalanine included. Here the CDR3 DNA is all that survives: 39 bases in frame from base 1. CDR1 and CDR2, looked up from the germline V gene, are SGHRS and YFSETQ. A note on this clone: Its cognate antigen has yet to be identified. No base quality values were provided; no much bigger clone lies one nucleotide off.

Overall study results and their limits: At doses from 0.1 to 3.0 mg/kg, clonal expansion was seen in both CD4+ and CD8+ blood T cells between baseline and week 6. Low levels of normalized T-cell clonal expansion were also seen in some patients who did not respond. Partial responders in the 0.1-3.0 mg/kg groups had among the lowest normalized peripheral clonal expansion, especially among CD8+ T cells. Which antigens the clonally expanded peripheral T cells were specific for was not determined. After ivuxolimab, expanded clones were on average more numerous among CD8+ T cells than among CD4+ T cells.

The sequence joins TRBV5-1 to TRBJ2-2; the D segment could be TRBD1, given 6 matching bases. This TCR derives from an adult with an advanced solid tumor such as melanoma, head and neck, liver or kidney cancer. Sequences were derived from CD4+ or CD8+ T cells sorted from blood, sampled in a trial of the OX40 agonist ivuxolimab. The CDR3 protein is CASSFRGSGELFF. The nucleotide sequence is given as TGCGCCAGCAGCTTCAGGGGATCAGGGGAGCTGTTTTTT.